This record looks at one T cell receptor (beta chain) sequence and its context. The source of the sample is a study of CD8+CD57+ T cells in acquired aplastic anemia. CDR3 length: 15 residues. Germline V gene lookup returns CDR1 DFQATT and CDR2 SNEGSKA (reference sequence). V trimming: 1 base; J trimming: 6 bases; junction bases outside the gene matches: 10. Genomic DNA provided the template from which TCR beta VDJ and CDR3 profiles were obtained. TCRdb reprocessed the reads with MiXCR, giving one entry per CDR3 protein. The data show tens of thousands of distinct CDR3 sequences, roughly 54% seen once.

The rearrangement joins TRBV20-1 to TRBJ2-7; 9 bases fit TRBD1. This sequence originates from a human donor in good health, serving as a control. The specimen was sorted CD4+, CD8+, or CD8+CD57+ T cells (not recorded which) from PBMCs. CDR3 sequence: CSARVGTGTLREQYF. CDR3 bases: TGCAGTGCTAGAGTCGGGACAGGGACCCTCCGCGAGCAGTACTTC.